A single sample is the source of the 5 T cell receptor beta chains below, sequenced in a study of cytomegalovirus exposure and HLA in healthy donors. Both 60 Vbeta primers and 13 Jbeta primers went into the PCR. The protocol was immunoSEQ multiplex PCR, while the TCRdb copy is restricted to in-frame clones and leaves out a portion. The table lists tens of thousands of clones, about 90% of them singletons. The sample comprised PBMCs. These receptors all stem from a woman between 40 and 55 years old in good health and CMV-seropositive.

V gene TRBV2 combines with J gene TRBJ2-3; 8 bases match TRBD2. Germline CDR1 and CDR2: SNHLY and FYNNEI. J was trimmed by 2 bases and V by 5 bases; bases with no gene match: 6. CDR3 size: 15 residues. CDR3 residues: CASSRSSGYTDTQYF. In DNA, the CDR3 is TGTGCCAGCAGTCGTTCTAGCGGGTACACAGATACGCAGTATTTT.

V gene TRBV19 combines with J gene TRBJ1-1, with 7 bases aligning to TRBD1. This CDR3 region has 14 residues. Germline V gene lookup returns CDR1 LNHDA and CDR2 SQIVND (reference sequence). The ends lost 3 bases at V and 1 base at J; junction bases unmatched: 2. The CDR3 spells CASSIRDRNTEAFF. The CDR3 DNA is TGTGCCAGTAGTATTCGGGACAGGAACACTGAAGCTTTCTTT.

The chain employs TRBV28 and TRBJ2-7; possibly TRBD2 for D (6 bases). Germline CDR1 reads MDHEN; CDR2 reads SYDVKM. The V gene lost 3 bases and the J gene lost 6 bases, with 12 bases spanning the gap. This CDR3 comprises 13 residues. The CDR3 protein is CASSLLQRAEQYF. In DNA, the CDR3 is TGTGCCAGCAGTTTGCTTCAGCGGGCCGAGCAGTACTTC.

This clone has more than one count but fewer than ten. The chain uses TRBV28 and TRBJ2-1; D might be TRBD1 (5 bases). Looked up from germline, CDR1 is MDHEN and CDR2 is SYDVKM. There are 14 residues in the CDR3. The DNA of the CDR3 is TGTAGGCGCAAACCCAGGGAAGCCTACAATGAGCAGTTCTTC. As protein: CRRKPREAYNEQFF. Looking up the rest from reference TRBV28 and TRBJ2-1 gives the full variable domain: DVKVTQSSRYLVKRTGEKVFLECVQDMDHENMFWYRQDPGLGLRLIYFSYDVKMKEKGDIPEGYSVSREKKERFSLILESASTNQTSMYLCRRKPREAYNEQFFGPGTRLTVL.

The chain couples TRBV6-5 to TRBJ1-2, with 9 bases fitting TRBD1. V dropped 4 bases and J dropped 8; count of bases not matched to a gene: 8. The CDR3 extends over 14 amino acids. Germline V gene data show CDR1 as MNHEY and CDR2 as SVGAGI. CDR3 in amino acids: CASSSKQGAGGYTF. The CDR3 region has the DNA TGTGCCAGCAGTTCTAAACAGGGGGCGGGAGGCTACACCTTC.